Listed below are T cell receptor beta chains from one sample, sequenced in a study of T cells in Graves' hyperthyroidism and ophthalmopathy. Via MiXCR, TCRdb re-called the multiplex PCR reads, giving one row per CDR3 protein. The sample has roughly 630,000 distinct CDR3 sequences, more than 15% seen once. Sequencing was done on a sample of blood. Receptors originate from a woman younger than 45 with Graves' hyperthyroidism. Both conserved end residues are part of each CDR3. The D gene is left open where the match is weak. Clone size is stated in some rows and not others, as once, few, many or a class when expanded.

many TRBD1 TRBJ1-2 TRBV24-1 CATSRTGNGYTF TGTGCCACCAGCAGGACAGGGAATGGCTACACCTTC
many - TRBJ1-1 TRBV10-3 CAISGNMNTEAFF TGTGCCATCAGTGGAAATATGAACACTGAAGCTTTCTTT
many - TRBJ1-5 TRBV12-3/TRBV12-4 CASSLLSGYNQPQHF TGTGCCAGCAGTTTACTCTCGGGGTACAATCAGCCCCAGCATTTT
many TRBD2 TRBJ2-1 TRBV29-1 CSVGGLAGQAYNEQFF TGCAGCGTAGGAGGACTAGCGGGACAGGCCTACAATGAGCAGTTCTTC
few TRBD2 TRBJ2-7 TRBV27 CASGTSVSYEQYF TGTGCCAGCGGGACTAGCGTATCCTACGAGCAGTACTTC
- - TRBJ2-2 TRBV5-1 CASSLALARNGELFF TGCGCCAGCAGCTTGGCCCTAGCGAGGAACGGGGAGCTGTTTTTT
many TRBD2 TRBJ2-1 TRBV7-9 CASSLGGLAAYNEQFF TGTGCCAGCAGCTTAGGGGGACTAGCGGCTTACAATGAGCAGTTCTTC
few - TRBJ2-7 TRBV7-9 CASSLGGIRGTEQYF TGTGCCAGCAGCTTGGGTGGTATTCGGGGAACCGAGCAGTACTTC
- TRBD1 TRBJ2-2 TRBV19 CATKDRGLALITGELFF TGTGCCACGAAGGACAGGGGGCTCGCTTTAATCACCGGGGAGCTGTTTTTT
many - TRBJ1-2 TRBV28 CASSSDRDGYTF TGTGCCAGCAGTTCCGACAGAGATGGCTACACCTTC
many - TRBJ2-7 TRBV7-2 CASTHADFYEQYF TGTGCCAGCACCCACGCGGACTTTTACGAGCAGTACTTC
- TRBD1 TRBJ1-1 TRBV18 CASSPAGPRGQGNTEAFF TGTGCCAGCTCACCGGCAGGCCCAAGGGGGCAGGGGAACACTGAAGCTTTCTTT
few - TRBJ2-1 TRBV29-1 CSVEEDRTYNEQFF TGCAGCGTTGAGGAGGACCGAACCTACAATGAGCAGTTCTTC
few TRBD1 TRBJ2-2 TRBV9 CASSDDRGFRTGELFF TGTGCCAGCAGCGACGACAGGGGATTTCGGACCGGGGAGCTGTTTTTT
many - TRBJ2-7 TRBV28 CASSLFRESYEQYF TGTGCCAGCAGTTTATTTCGGGAATCCTACGAGCAGTACTTC
many - TRBJ1-2 TRBV6-1 CASRKMDRDDGYTF TGTGCCAGCAGGAAGATGGACAGAGACGATGGCTACACCTTC
many - TRBJ2-7 TRBV6-1 CASRGPSSYEQYF TGTGCCAGCAGGGGCCCTAGCTCCTACGAGCAGTACTTC
many - TRBJ1-4 TRBV6-6 CASSYGVREEKLFF TGTGCCAGCAGTTACGGGGTCAGGGAAGAAAAACTGTTTTTT
- - TRBJ2-4 TRBV19 CASSPRHGLTKNIQYF TGTGCCAGTAGCCCAAGGCACGGTTTGACCAAAAACATTCAGTACTTC
many TRBD2 TRBJ2-3 TRBV7-2 CASSPKRGLADTDTQYF TGTGCCAGCAGCCCAAAACGGGGACTAGCGGACACAGATACGCAGTATTTT
- TRBD1 TRBJ1-1 TRBV15 CATSRHTGTGNTEAFF TGTGCCACCAGCAGACATACCGGGACAGGGAACACTGAAGCTTTCTTT
many TRBD2 TRBJ2-2 TRBV6-2/TRBV6-3 CASSYLAGIGGELFF TGTGCCAGCAGTTACCTAGCGGGAATTGGCGGGGAGCTGTTTTTT
many - TRBJ1-4 TRBV5-1 CASSLREPNEKLFF TGCGCCAGCAGCTTGCGGGAGCCTAATGAAAAACTGTTTTTT
many - TRBJ2-7 TRBV7-2 CASSLSSLGYEQYF TGTGCCAGCAGCTTATCGTCGTTAGGCTACGAGCAGTACTTC
- - TRBJ1-6 TRBV20-1 CSARRSGFDGNNSPLHF TGCAGTGCTAGACGCAGTGGTTTTGACGGAAATAATTCACCCCTCCACTTT
many - TRBJ1-1 TRBV12-3/TRBV12-4 CASSFSTDNTEAFF TGTGCCAGCAGTTTCTCGACGGATAACACTGAAGCTTTCTTT
many - TRBJ2-7 TRBV5-1 CASSLGQVYEQYF TGCGCCAGCAGCCTTGGGCAGGTCTACGAGCAGTACTTC
many - TRBJ2-7 TRBV28 CASSFPGRGYEQYF TGTGCCAGCAGTTTTCCGGGTCGAGGATACGAGCAGTACTTC
many - TRBJ2-1 TRBV6-2/TRBV6-3 CASSYSPVGGLYNEQFF TGTGCCAGCAGTTACAGCCCAGTGGGGGGCCTATACAATGAGCAGTTCTTC
- - TRBJ2-4 TRBV4-1 CASSQALLGLAKNIQYF TGCGCCAGCAGCCAAGCCCTCCTGGGGTTAGCCAAAAACATTCAGTACTTC
many - TRBJ1-1 TRBV7-9 CASSLRTGDTEAFF TGTGCCAGCAGCCTTCGGACGGGGGACACTGAAGCTTTCTTT
many TRBD2 TRBJ2-5 TRBV29-1 CSVDISSGITQETQYF TGCAGCGTTGATATCTCTAGCGGGATTACTCAAGAGACCCAGTACTTC
many TRBD2 TRBJ2-1 TRBV3-1 CASSQDGSGSSGGKFF TGTGCCAGCAGCCAAGATGGGAGCGGGAGTTCCGGAGGGAAGTTCTTC
many - TRBJ2-7 TRBV10-3 CAISDPPNEQYF TGTGCCATCAGTGACCCTCCAAACGAGCAGTACTTC
many - TRBJ1-1 TRBV27 CASSSGAEAFF TGTGCCAGCAGCTCAGGGGCTGAAGCTTTCTTT
- - TRBJ1-3 TRBV11-2 CASSSNPAVSGNTIYF TGTGCCAGCAGCTCCAACCCAGCTGTCTCTGGAAACACCATATATTTT
many - TRBJ1-1 TRBV27 CASTSSALGFEAFF TGTGCCAGCACCTCGAGCGCTTTGGGGTTTGAAGCTTTCTTT
- TRBD2 TRBJ2-1 TRBV28 CASTGTSGRWNEQFF TGTGCCAGCACCGGGACTAGCGGGAGATGGAATGAGCAGTTCTTC
many - TRBJ1-5 TRBV30 CAWGGGNQPQHF TGTGCCTGGGGGGGCGGCAATCAGCCCCAGCATTTT
many - TRBJ2-7 TRBV7-9 CASSYGAREQYF TGTGCCAGCAGCTACGGGGCGCGCGAGCAGTACTTC
- - TRBJ2-3 TRBV18 CASSPSPGSSITDTQYF TGTGCCAGCTCACCATCCCCCGGCAGTTCGATCACAGATACGCAGTATTTT